These T cell receptor beta chains were read from a single sample in a study of T cell responses to AZD1222 COVID-19 vaccine. The repertoire was sequenced with immunoSEQ multiplex PCR; TCRdb's copy has only in-frame clones and lacks some. Here the sample spans approximately 75,000 clones, more than 75% being singletons. This material consisted of peripheral blood, taken 28 days after the second AZD1222 dose. These receptors all come from an adult who received the AZD1222 COVID-19 vaccine. CDR3s include the opening cysteine and the closing phenylalanine or tryptophan. A D gene is named only where the DNA matches it firmly. Not every row has a clone size; where given, it reads once, few, many or a size class.

D	size	J	V	CDR3	DNA
-	-	TRBJ2-1	TRBV7-2	CASNPTRGPYNEQFF	TGTGCCAGCAACCCGACGCGGGGCCCCTACAATGAGCAGTTCTTC
-	once	TRBJ2-1	TRBV12-3/TRBV12-4	CASSLRIYNEQFF	TGTGCCAGCAGTTTACGGATTTACAATGAGCAGTTCTTC
-	-	TRBJ1-1	TRBV5-1	CASSLLQGNRDTEAFF	TGCGCCAGCAGCTTGCTACAGGGTAATCGAGACACTGAAGCTTTCTTT
-	-	TRBJ1-2	TRBV3-1/TRBV3-2	CASSQVRYGYTF	TGTGCCAGCAGCCAAGTAAGATATGGCTACACCTTC
-	-	TRBJ1-6	TRBV7-9	CASSNFVGSNSPLHF	TGTGCCAGCAGTAATTTCGTGGGCTCTAATTCACCCCTCCACTTT
-	once	TRBJ1-2	TRBV9	CASSVDASYGYTF	TGTGCCAGCAGCGTAGACGCCAGCTATGGCTACACCTTC
-	once	TRBJ2-7	TRBV5-4	CASSFIFSEQYF	TGTGCCAGCAGCTTCATTTTTAGCGAGCAGTACTTC
-	few	TRBJ1-2	TRBV19	CASSIGYGYTF	TGTGCCAGTAGTATAGGATATGGCTACACCTTC
TRBD1	once	TRBJ2-1	TRBV7-9	CASSRQGQALFF	TGTGCCAGCAGCCGACAGGGACAGGCTCTGTTCTTC
-	-	TRBJ2-5	TRBV28	CASSRPYQETQYF	TGTGCCAGCAGTCGCCCGTACCAAGAGACCCAGTACTTC
-	-	TRBJ2-3	TRBV27	CASSFGRSTDTQYF	TGTGCCAGCAGTTTCGGCAGAAGCACAGATACGCAGTATTTT
-	-	TRBJ2-4	TRBV27	CASSLVQGNIQYF	TGTGCCAGCAGTTTAGTTCAGGGGAACATTCAGTACTTC
-	-	TRBJ2-7	TRBV5-1	CAPHPSSYEQYF	TGCGCCCCCCACCCGAGCTCCTACGAGCAGTACTTC
TRBD1	-	TRBJ1-5	TRBV6-1	CASSKGQGGYQPQHF	TGTGCCAGCAGCAAGGGACAGGGTGGGTATCAGCCCCAGCATTTT
-	-	TRBJ1-2	TRBV9	CASWRDNYGYTF	TGTGCCAGCTGGAGGGATAACTATGGCTACACCTTC
-	-	TRBJ2-1	TRBV30	CAWSLYNELFF	TGTGCCTGGAGCCTGTACAATGAGCTGTTCTTC
-	-	TRBJ2-7	TRBV18	CASSPALDSPYEQYF	TGTGCCAGCTCACCAGCATTGGACAGCCCCTACGAGCAGTACTTC
-	once	TRBJ1-1	TRBV6-4	CASSEEGGSTEAFF	TGTGCCAGCAGTGAGGAGGGCGGGAGCACTGAAGCTTTCTTT
-	once	TRBJ2-1	TRBV7-8	CASSSRRGDVISNEQFF	TGTGCCAGCAGCTCCCGACGAGGGGACGTCATAAGCAATGAGCAGTTCTTC
-	once	TRBJ2-7	TRBV15	CATSRDSRYEQYF	TGTGCCACCAGCAGAGATAGTCGCTACGAGCAGTACTTC
-	few	TRBJ1-5	TRBV12-5	CASGTWENNQPQHF	TGTGCTAGTGGGACATGGGAAAACAATCAGCCCCAGCATTTT
-	-	TRBJ1-1	TRBV10-3	CALQEGGIREATEAFF	TGTGCCTTACAAGAGGGCGGTATTCGGGAGGCCACTGAAGCTTTCTTT
-	once	TRBJ2-7	TRBV3-1/TRBV3-2	CASSQVGVWGATYEQYF	TGTGCCAGCAGCCAAGTGGGGGTCTGGGGGGCTACCTACGAGCAGTACTTC
-	once	TRBJ1-5	TRBV4-1	CASSQDRGLGQPQHF	TGCGCCAGCAGCCAAGATCGAGGCCTCGGCCAGCCCCAGCATTTT
TRBD1	-	TRBJ1-4	TRBV4-1	CASSQGQGGRKLFF	TGCGCCAGCAGCCAGGGACAGGGGGGTCGGAAACTGTTTTTT
TRBD1	-	TRBJ1-4	TRBV30	CAWSPRGDRGPWTTNEKLFF	TGTGCCTGGAGTCCACGAGGTGACAGGGGCCCCTGGACAACTAATGAAAAACTGTTTTTT
TRBD1	-	TRBJ1-2	TRBV28	CASSPALLYRGGSYTF	TGTGCCAGCAGCCCAGCCCTCCTTTACAGGGGTGGCAGCTACACCTTC
-	few	TRBJ1-1	TRBV29-1	CSVEDSVNTEAFF	TGCAGCGTTGAAGATTCCGTGAACACTGAAGCTTTCTTT
-	-	TRBJ1-5	TRBV11-2	CASSFEDSQPQHF	TGTGCCAGCAGCTTTGAGGACTCTCAGCCCCAGCATTTT
-	-	TRBJ2-3	TRBV12-5	CASGLAGGSQRSTDTQYF	TGTGCTAGTGGTTTAGCGGGCGGGTCTCAAAGGAGCACAGATACGCAGTATTTT
-	-	TRBJ1-1	TRBV7-9	CASSLSRLGGVEAFF	TGTGCCAGCAGCCTTAGCCGTTTAGGGGGGGTTGAAGCTTTCTTT
-	-	TRBJ1-1	TRBV30	CAWSALRGEAFF	TGTGCCTGGAGTGCCCTCCGGGGGGAGGCTTTCTTT
-	once	TRBJ1-6	TRBV11-1	CASSLSGKNNSPLHF	TGTGCCAGCAGCTTATCAGGGAAAAATAATTCACCCCTCCACTTT
-	-	TRBJ1-2	TRBV28	CASSPRGISGYTF	TGTGCCAGCAGTCCGAGGGGGATCAGTGGCTACACCTTC
TRBD1	-	TRBJ1-5	TRBV19	CASSTRDRGTRDYSNQPQHF	TGTGCCAGTAGTACCCGGGACAGGGGTACAAGGGATTATAGCAATCAGCCCCAGCATTTT
TRBD1	-	TRBJ1-2	TRBV5-1	CASSPTTGTNYGYTF	TGCGCCAGCAGCCCGACGACAGGGACTAACTATGGCTACACCTTC
-	-	TRBJ1-1	TRBV19	CASSIKGWNTEAFF	TGTGCCAGTAGTATCAAGGGTTGGAACACTGAAGCTTTCTTT
-	-	TRBJ1-3	TRBV9	CASSQSGPSGNTIYF	TGTGCCAGCAGCCAATCGGGGCCCTCTGGAAACACCATATATTTT
-	-	TRBJ1-5	TRBV3-1/TRBV3-2	CARPGGGWQPQHF	TGTGCCAGACCTGGGGGGGGGTGGCAGCCCCAGCATTTT
-	-	TRBJ1-2	TRBV30	CAWSRQSKGYTF	TGTGCCTGGAGTCGACAGTCTAAGGGCTACACCTTC
-	-	TRBJ1-5	TRBV30	CAWSVGGSNQPQHF	TGTGCCTGGAGTGTAGGCGGGAGCAATCAGCCCCAGCATTTT
-	-	TRBJ1-2	TRBV2	CASSERPNYGYTF	TGTGCCAGCAGTGAACGGCCGAACTATGGCTACACCTTC
-	-	TRBJ1-2	TRBV6-5	CASNQGFDYGYTF	TGTGCCAGCAATCAGGGATTTGACTATGGCTACACCTTC
-	-	TRBJ2-1	TRBV20-1	CSASLTGRDEQFF	TGCAGTGCCAGTCTGACAGGGAGGGATGAGCAGTTCTTC
-	-	TRBJ1-1	TRBV28	CASSLSSGGGLEAFF	TGTGCCAGCAGTTTAAGTAGTGGGGGGGGCTTGGAAGCTTTCTTT
TRBD1	-	TRBJ1-2	TRBV6-5	CASKGQGARSGYTF	TGTGCCAGCAAGGGACAGGGGGCGCGAAGTGGCTACACCTTC
-	-	TRBJ1-2	TRBV5-1	CASSFDPPYGYTF	TGCGCCAGCAGCTTCGATCCTCCCTATGGCTACACCTTC
-	-	TRBJ2-2	TRBV5-6	CASSPLVTGELFF	TGTGCCAGCAGCCCCCTCGTAACCGGGGAGCTGTTTTTT